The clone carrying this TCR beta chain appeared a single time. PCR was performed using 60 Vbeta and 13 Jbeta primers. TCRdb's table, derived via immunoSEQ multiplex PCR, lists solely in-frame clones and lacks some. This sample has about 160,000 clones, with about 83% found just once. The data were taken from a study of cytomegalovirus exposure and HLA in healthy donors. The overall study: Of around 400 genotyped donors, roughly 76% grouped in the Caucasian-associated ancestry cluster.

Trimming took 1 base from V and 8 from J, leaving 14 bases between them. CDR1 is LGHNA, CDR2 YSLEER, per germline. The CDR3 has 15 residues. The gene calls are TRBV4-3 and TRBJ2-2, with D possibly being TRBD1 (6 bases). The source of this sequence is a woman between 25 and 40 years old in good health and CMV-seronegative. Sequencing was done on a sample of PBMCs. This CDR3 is CASSQGRGGLGELFF. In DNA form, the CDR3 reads TGCGCCAGCAGCCAAGGAAGAGGGGGTCTAGGGGAGCTGTTTTTT.